This T cell receptor beta chain is drawn from a study of regulatory T cells in long-lasting Graves disease (dated by TCRdb to the early 2020s). Some background on the complete study: Patients with newly diagnosed Graves' disease had been on antithyroid drugs for under 3 months. Persistent Graves' disease patients were compared with newly diagnosed Graves' disease patients by peripheral blood TCR sequencing and RNA sequencing. The study was registered as a clinical trial and conducted in China. A total of about 33 samples underwent TCR sequencing, from about 13 patients with persistent Graves' disease and roughly 20 patients with newly diagnosed Graves' disease.

What the work shows at the level of the full study, not this receptor alone: Sequencing and analysis were limited to the TCR beta chain. The authors acknowledged the small sample size as a limitation that may reduce accuracy. More public clonotypes were shared among persistent patients (2,741) than among newly diagnosed patients (roughly 1,000). Lower TCR Shannon entropy and fewer highly expanded clones were observed in persistent Graves' disease patients than in newly diagnosed patients, which suggested clonal expansion. Persistent disease showed preferential use of TRBV28, TRBJ1-2 and TRBJ2-5, whereas newly diagnosed disease favored TRBV20-1 and TRBJ2-1. Because the primary lesion, thyroid tissue, could not be accessed, the study looked at peripheral blood alone.

The receptor library was made with multiplex PCR. Reads for this sample came from an Illumina HiSeq 4000. TCR beta libraries were built with iRepertoire HTBI primers and Arm-PCR amplification of CDR3 regions. Gel purification was performed on PCR products prior to sequencing. Under the source paper's analysis protocol: Gene usage analysis of CDR3 amino acid clonotypes used the 60 to 75 TRBV and 14 TRBJ segments found across samples. COPE and FqMerger were used to merge the filtered high-quality paired reads into contigs. BLAST was used to align contigs to the IMGT TRBV, TRBD and TRBJ reference genes, and CDR3 was defined following IMGT. Any clonotype with a frequency above 0.1% was classified as a highly expanded clone. Repertoire diversity was measured by Shannon entropy, and V-J evenness by the Gini coefficient. A clonotype found in more than one individual was treated as public. TCRdb redid the processing of the public reads, applying fastp at Q25 and MiXCR, and retained in-frame beta chains. One record per CDR3 amino acid sequence lists the most common genes and DNA. It is TCRdb's table, rather than the study itself, that gives the V and J calls and clone size. Within this sample are hundreds of thousands of distinct CDR3 sequences, with around an eighth of them counted one time only. Of the sample, roughly a tenth is held by the ten largest clones.

Per the publication, the time point label means: newly diagnosed GD, antithyroid drugs for less than 3 months. For both TCR sequencing and RNA sequencing, RNA was extracted from PBMCs using TRIzol. The diagnosis of Graves' disease followed American Thyroid Association guidelines. Recruitment of patients was carried out at an endocrinology department in Xi'an, China. Each patient gave approximately 8.8 milliliters of peripheral blood, collected in an EDTA anticoagulant tube. Ficoll Paque Plus density gradient separation was used to isolate PBMCs, and no additional T cell sorting was done. An Agilent 2100 Bioanalyzer and agarose gel were used to assess RNA quality, and a NanoDrop 2000 was used to measure RNA concentration. The CDR3 covers 13 residues, taking in both the cysteine and the phenylalanine. Only the CDR3 DNA stays, 39 bases, in frame from base 1. Deletion took 3 bases off V and 4 bases off J, with a span of 9 bases between the germline ends. CDR1 and CDR2 are drawn from the germline V gene (reference sequence): SEHNR, FQNEAQ.

Note on this clonotype: What antigen it recognizes has not been identified. Per-base quality was not reported, and no clone a single base away is much larger than it.

The same sample was also studied in work on T cells in Graves' hyperthyroidism and ophthalmopathy. As the second paper documents: Stable Graves' hyperthyroidism was defined as no progression to ophthalmopathy during 18 months of follow-up. Hyperthyroidism patients were aged 18 to 65 years and newly diagnosed, with disease duration of less than 2 months. The study excluded patients with uncontrolled infections, other autoimmune diseases, pregnancy or lactation. Diagnoses relied on clinical symptoms, serum thyroxine and TRAb, thyroid ultrasound and orbital computed tomography. The TCR CDR3 was subjected to a first round of RT-PCR using the HTBI primer set and the Qiagen OneStep RT-PCR kit. Most expanded thyroid clonotypes (frequency above 0.001) were also detected in blood, suggesting blood repertoires may reflect thyroid immune responses. In cross-validation, a model built on a 13 V-J signature told ophthalmopathy apart from stable hyperthyroidism with roughly 87% sensitivity and roughly 81% specificity, and in testing the same model reached 80%/75%. In validation, the model predicted progression to ophthalmopathy with just under 71% sensitivity and roughly 75% specificity, a median of 6.5 months before onset. To identify TCR V-J signatures that set the groups apart, the researchers used a discovery cohort of more than 95 patients, made up of some 41 with Graves' ophthalmopathy and some 60 with stable Graves' hyperthyroidism. Prospective prediction of ophthalmopathy was tested in an independent validation cohort consisting of 18 to 20 hyperthyroidism patients and some 15 patients who later progressed to ophthalmopathy. The 100 discovery patients were randomly divided into training and test sets at a 7:3 ratio. In addition, the study compared T-cell repertoires in thyroid tissue and in blood from roughly 6 Graves' hyperthyroidism patients. After blood sampling, hyperthyroidism patients were treated with methimazole at a starting dose of 30 mg daily, and ophthalmopathy patients were treated with high-dose intravenous methylprednisolone. A second multiplex PCR round built the libraries, followed by size selection and purification. Sequencing of the libraries was done on an Illumina HiSeq2000 using paired-end 100 bp reads. Raw data were processed with SOAPnuke, discarding reads with adapters, uncalled bases, mean Phred below 15, or no exact constant-primer or identifier match. High-quality paired reads were merged with COPE v1.2.5, and unique nucleotide sequences were defined as clonotypes. MiTCR v1.1 was used to align the clonotypes against IMGT TRBV, TRBD and TRBJ reference segments. Only V-J combinations with frequency above 0.0001, covering 99.2% of repertoires, were analysed. A TCS score was defined as the ratio of F50 (clonal expansion) to E x V (chaos), with BLOSUM62-based TCRdist applied between CDR3 peptides within each V-J. Welch's t-statistics and random forest reduced fewer than 550 V-J features to roughly 13, which were used in a naive Bayes classifier (R e1071). Sample size was not statistically predetermined, and blinding of investigators to group allocation was not performed. The paper reports TCR Vbeta CDR3 sequencing of 140 or so peripheral blood samples: 43 ophthalmopathy, about 75 hyperthyroidism and around 17 progressor patients.

Sequences were derived from peripheral blood mononuclear cells (PBMCs), sampled at new diagnosis, from a patient treated with antithyroid drugs. In this chain, TRBV7-9 is recombined with TRBJ1-2; the best D guess is TRBD1, with 6 bases matching. The receptor's source is a man aged 30 to 39 with Graves disease. Donor details come from another sample of the same person, matched by shared clones. Read as DNA, the sequence is TGTGCCAGCAGCTTGGGGGCCGGCTATGGCTACACCTTC. Its protein reads: CASSLGAGYGYTF. Where the CDR3 stops, the reference TRBV7-9 and TRBJ1-2 genes take over; the full variable domain is DTGVSQNPRHKITKRGQNVTFRCDPISEHNRLYWYRQTLGQGPEFLTYFQNEAQLEKSRLLSDRFSAERPKGSFSTLEIQRTEQGDSAMYLCASSLGAGYGYTFGSGTRLTVV.